These 20 T cell receptor beta chains came from one sample sequenced in a study of T cell repertoires in cytomegalovirus infection. No antigen has been assigned to these receptors. TCRdb reprocessed the reads via MiXCR and lists one record per CDR3 protein. The table has around 300,000 distinct CDR3 sequences, 20% to 25% seen once; the top ten hold roughly 19%. The sequencing here drew on cultured PBMCs, taken from culture after CMV antigen stimulation. These receptors were collected from a human donor in good health (CMV status not recorded). Some clones in this sample may be carry-over from other donors' samples.

This clonotype was recorded many times. The CDR3 reads CASSQVQQGQPQHF. The CDR3 DNA reads TGCGCCAGCAGCCAAGTCCAACAGGGGCAGCCCCAGCATTTT. This chain links TRBV4-1 with TRBJ1-5, with TRBD1 matching 7 bases. Germline loops: CDR1 MGHRA, CDR2 YSYEKL. This CDR3 is built from 14 residues. Trimming removed 1 base from V and 7 bases from J; junction bases left unmatched: 4.

This chain joins TRBV19 and TRBJ2-2; 9 bases are a match to TRBD2. CDR3 length equals 16 residues. Trimming at V came to 7 bases and at J to 6 bases, leaving 12 bases not matched to a gene. The V gene's germline CDR1 is LNHDA and CDR2 SQIVND (reference sequence). The CDR3 coding sequence is TGTGCCAGTAAAGTCCTAGCGGGGAATCTGGCCGGGGAGCTGTTTTTT. It codes for CASKVLAGNLAGELFF.

This clonotype appeared a few times. The chain employs TRBV29-1 and TRBJ1-5, with D uncertain. Germline V gene data show CDR1 as SQVTM and CDR2 as ANQGSEA. This CDR3 contains 11 residues. V was shortened by 2 bases and J by 11 bases, with 10 bases between the two germline ends. CDR3 region: CSVEIRGAQHF. The CDR3 bases are TGCAGCGTTGAAATTCGTGGGGCCCAGCATTTT.

The V gene is TRBV30, the J gene TRBJ1-2; D is perhaps TRBD1 (6 bases). V was pared by 1 base and J by 7 bases, with 10 bases between. Germline loops: CDR1 GTSNPN, CDR2 SVGIG (reference sequence). The CDR3 runs 12 residues. The CDR3 sequence: CAWSAGVGGYTF. In nucleotides, the CDR3 is TGTGCCTGGAGTGCAGGGGTTGGTGGCTACACCTTC.

This clonotype was seen a handful of times. The chain employs TRBV6-2 or TRBV6-3 and TRBJ2-7; D is unresolved. Germline assignment: CDR1 MNHEY and CDR2 SVGEGT. The ends were cut back, 2 bases at V and 7 bases at J, with 6 bases in the middle. This CDR3 is built from 11 residues. The DNA of the CDR3 is TGTGCCAGCAGTTACGATAATGAGCAGTACGTC. Amino acids: CASSYDNEQYV.

This clonotype was counted many times. The chain recombines TRBV10-3 with TRBJ2-3; D remains ambiguous. The CDR3 has 13 amino acids. With 3 bases removed from V and 5 bases from J, the gap between germline ends came to 9 bases. Germline-derived CDR1 and CDR2 are ENHRY and SYGVKD. CDR3 in DNA: TGTGCCATCAGTGAAACCCCGGGAGATACGCAGTATTTT. Translating gives CAISETPGDTQYF.

This clonotype was picked up many times. The chain uses TRBV7-2 and TRBJ2-1, with 8 bases matching TRBD2. The CDR3 consists of 17 residues. With V trimmed by 5 bases and J by 2 bases, 11 bases remained unmatched. The germline CDR1 and CDR2 sequences are SGHTA and FQGNSA. CDR3 coding DNA: TGTGCCAGCAGCGGGTTCGGGAGGGATGCAGCCTACAATGAGCAGTTCTTC. This codes for CASSGFGRDAAYNEQFF.

Note on this clonotype: The junction and the germline gene differ at one end; a read error may be behind it. The V and J genes are TRBV7-2 and TRBJ1-6; TRBD1 aligns across 7 bases. The CDR3 consists of 15 residues. Germline V gives CDR1 SGHTA, CDR2 FQGNSA. CDR3 sequence reads: CDSNNKGGVNSPLHF. The CDR3 bases are TGTGACAGCAACAATAAAGGGGGCGTGAATTCACCCCTCCACTTT.

In this sample, this clonotype turned up many times. The chain is built from TRBV11-3 and TRBJ1-1; D unresolved. This CDR3 has 11 residues. Germline CDR1 is SGHNT and CDR2 is YENEEA. Between the trimmed V and J ends, which lost 3 bases and 10 bases, there was a span of 9 bases. CDR3 nucleotides: TGTGCCAGCAGCTTTGGCAAGAGAGCTTTCTTT. It encodes CASSFGKRAFF.

This clonotype has more than one count but fewer than ten. V and J are TRBV11-3 and TRBJ2-1, with TRBD2 identical over 13 bases. The CDR3 loop spans 17 amino acids. The germline gives CDR1 SGHNT, CDR2 YENEEA. The J segment lost 4 bases and the V segment lost 1 base, leaving 4 bases of the junction unmatched. The CDR3 spells CASSLARTSGSYNEQFF. The DNA for the CDR3 is TGTGCCAGCAGCTTAGCCAGGACTAGCGGGAGTTACAATGAGCAGTTCTTC.

This chain connects TRBV5-1 to TRBJ2-1; no definite D call. This CDR3 comprises 14 residues. The V gene lost 2 bases and the J gene lost 0 bases, with 6 bases spanning the gap. Germline CDR1 SGHRS, CDR2 YFSETQ. This CDR3 is CASSFSNSYNEQFF. The CDR3 nucleotides are TGCGCCAGCAGCTTTTCAAACTCCTACAATGAGCAGTTCTTC.

This clonotype was counted ten times or more. CDR3 in DNA: TGTGCCAGCAGCCAAGACGCGCTTCGGACAGGGGGCGTCGACGAGCAGTACTTC. Translating gives CASSQDALRTGGVDEQYF. V gene TRBV4-2 combines with J gene TRBJ2-7; 11 positions match TRBD1. V lost 0 bases, J lost 5 bases, and 12 bases stayed unmatched. Germline V CDR1 and CDR2: LGHNA, YNFKEQ. This CDR3 comprises 18 residues.

In DNA form, the CDR3 reads TGCGCCAGCAGCCAGATACAGGGGACTCAGTTTGGCTACACCTTC. Its protein is CASSQIQGTQFGYTF. V is TRBV4-3 and J is TRBJ1-2, with 7 nucleotides matching TRBD1. CDR3 size: 15 residues. Trimming cost V 3 bases and J 7 bases; bases outside gene matches: 11. The germline CDR1 and CDR2 sequences are LGHNA and YSLEER.

This clonotype was observed at least ten times. V and J are TRBV7-2 and TRBJ1-1, with D tentatively TRBD1 (5 bases). V lost 5 bases to trimming and J lost 3 bases, with 13 bases between them. The CDR3 contains 14 residues. The V gene's germline CDR1 is SGHTA and CDR2 FQGNSA. CDR3 DNA: TGTGCCAGCAGCCCAAGGGGCCGGGACACTGAAGCTTTCTTT. This codes for CASSPRGRDTEAFF.

The chain carries TRBV29-1 and TRBJ1-4; tentative D call: TRBD1 (5 bases). The CDR3 has 13 amino acids. V dropped 7 bases and J dropped 7 bases, with 16 bases sitting between them. CDR1 is SQVTM, CDR2 ANQGSEA, per germline. The DNA of the CDR3 is TGCAGCGCCCGACGGCAGGGCGGTGAAAAACTGTTTTTT. This sequence encodes CSARRQGGEKLFF. Full variable domain (missing parts from reference TRBV29-1 and TRBJ1-4): SAVISQKPSRDICQRGTSLTIQCQVDSQVTMMFWYRQQPGQSLTLIATANQGSEATYESGFVIDKFPISRPNLTFSTLTVSNMSPEDSSIYLCSARRQGGEKLFFGSGTQLSVL.

In its sample, this clonotype was seen a few times. This rearrangement joins TRBV7-2 to TRBJ2-2, with a weak D call TRBD2 (6 bases). The CDR3 is 18 amino acids. Per germline, CDR1 SGHTA and CDR2 FQGNSA. Between the trimmed V and J ends, which lost 5 bases and 5 bases, there was a span of 24 bases. The chain's CDR3 is CASSEGLAPFVGTGELFF. The DNA for the CDR3 is TGTGCCAGCAGCGAGGGACTGGCGCCCTTTGTAGGGACCGGGGAGCTGTTTTTT.

This clonotype appeared many times. This chain connects TRBV7-2 to TRBJ2-5; tentatively, D is TRBD1 (6 bases). Trimming cost V 1 base and J 5 bases, with 8 bases left between them. The CDR3 totals 13 residues. Germline CDR1 is SGHTA and CDR2 is FQGNSA. The CDR3 region is CASSLVQGETQYF. The CDR3 nucleotides are TGTGCCAGCAGCTTAGTTCAGGGGGAGACCCAGTACTTC.

The chain joins TRBV29-1 to TRBJ2-7; D unresolved. The CDR3 is made up of 11 amino acids. CDR1 SQVTM and CDR2 ANQGSEA come from the germline V gene. Trimming left V 3 bases short and J 7 bases short, with 10 bases between. The CDR3: CSVDGGPEQYF. Written as DNA, the CDR3 is TGCAGCGTTGATGGCGGTCCGGAGCAGTACTTC.

Only a few counts were recorded for this clonotype. V gene TRBV19 combines with J gene TRBJ2-1, with D tentatively TRBD2 (6 bases). The CDR3 spans 17 residues. Germline CDR1 is LNHDA and CDR2 is SQIVND (reference sequence). Trimming took off 5 bases at V and 0 bases at J, with 17 bases between the two ends. CDR3 in DNA: TGTGCCAGTAGTTATGCACGTCTAGCGTTCTCCTACAATGAGCAGTTCTTC. This gives the protein CASSYARLAFSYNEQFF.

In this sample, this clonotype turned up a few times. The chain couples TRBV6-4 to TRBJ1-5, with unresolved D. V dropped 0 bases and J dropped 2 bases, with 8 bases sitting between them. The CDR3 consists of 15 residues. The V gene's germline CDR1 is MRHNA and CDR2 SNTAGT. The CDR3 DNA reads TGTGCCAGCAGTGACTCTCGGGAGGGCAATCAGCCCCAGCATTTT. It codes for CASSDSREGNQPQHF.